This T cell receptor beta chain stems from a study of molecular identifiers for immune sequencing clone quantification. Listed TCR primers and previously described methods were used for bulk TCR libraries. MiXCR was run by TCRdb on the PCR reads, yielding one entry per CDR3 protein. The sample lists around 480,000 distinct CDR3 sequences; 20% to 25% were seen once. Sequenced: naive CD8+ T cells from blood, with Jurkat cell RNA spiked in. Subset described: FACS-sorted CD8+CD4-CCR7+CD45RA+ naive T cells. The TCR originated in a human donor in good health. Some libraries in this study had Jurkat cell RNA spiked in.

The chain's CDR3 is CASSPEVSSYEQYF. The DNA of the CDR3 is TGTGCCAGCTCACCAGAAGTCTCCTCCTACGAGCAGTACTTC. The chain uses TRBV18 and TRBJ2-7; D uncertain. The CDR3 length is 14 residues. V was shortened by 2 bases and J by 0 bases, with 8 bases between the two germline ends. In germline, CDR1 is KGHSH, CDR2 LQKENI. Drawing the rest from reference TRBV18 and TRBJ2-7, the complete variable domain is NAGVMQNPRHLVRRRGQEARLRCSPMKGHSHVYWYRQLPEEGLKFMVYLQKENIIDESGMPKERFSAEFPKEGPSILRIQQVVRGDSAAYFCASSPEVSSYEQYFGPGTRLTVT.